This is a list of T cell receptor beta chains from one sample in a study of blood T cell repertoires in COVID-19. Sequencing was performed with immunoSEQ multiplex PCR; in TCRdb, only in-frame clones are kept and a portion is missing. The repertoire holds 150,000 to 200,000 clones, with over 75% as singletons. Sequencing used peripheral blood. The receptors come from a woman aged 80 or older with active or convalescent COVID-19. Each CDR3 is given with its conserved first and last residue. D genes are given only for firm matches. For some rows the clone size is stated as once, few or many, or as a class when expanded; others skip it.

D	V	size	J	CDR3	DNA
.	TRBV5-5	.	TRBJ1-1	CASSFWGRDTEAFF	TGTGCCAGCAGCTTTTGGGGGCGCGACACTGAAGCTTTCTTT
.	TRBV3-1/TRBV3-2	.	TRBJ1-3	CASSQQVPSGNTIYF	TGTGCCAGCAGCCAACAGGTACCCTCTGGAAACACCATATATTTT
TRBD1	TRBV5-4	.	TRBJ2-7	CASSSPGQGLIEQYF	TGTGCCAGCAGCTCCCCGGGACAGGGGTTGATCGAGCAGTACTTC
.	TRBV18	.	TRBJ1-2	CASSPPVTGHGYTF	TGTGCCAGCTCACCACCGGTAACAGGGCACGGCTACACCTTC
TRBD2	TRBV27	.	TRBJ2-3	CASSLITVGGGATDTQYF	TGTGCCAGCAGTTTAATTACGGTGGGCGGGGGGGCTACAGATACGCAGTATTTT
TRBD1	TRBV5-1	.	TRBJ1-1	CASSRQGGSTEAFF	TGCGCCAGCTCTAGACAGGGGGGGAGCACTGAAGCTTTCTTT
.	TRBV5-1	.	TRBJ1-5	CASSLGDTFSNQPQHF	TGCGCCAGCAGCTTGGGGGACACCTTTAGCAATCAGCCCCAGCATTTT
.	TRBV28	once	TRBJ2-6	CASSRSAGANVLTF	TGTGCCAGCTCGAGGAGCGCCGGGGCCAACGTCCTGACTTTC
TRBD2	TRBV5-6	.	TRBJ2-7	CASSPGLAGEEQYF	TGTGCCAGCAGCCCGGGACTAGCGGGGGAAGAGCAGTACTTC
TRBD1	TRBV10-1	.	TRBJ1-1	CASSAGGPGAFF	TGCGCCAGCAGTGCAGGGGGGCCGGGAGCTTTCTTT
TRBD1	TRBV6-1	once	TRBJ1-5	CASSDRGANQPQHF	TGTGCCAGCAGTGACAGGGGGGCTAATCAGCCCCAGCATTTT